This TCR beta chain appears in the sequencing data of a study of T cells in Graves' hyperthyroidism and ophthalmopathy. At the level of the study: Peripheral blood sampling occurred at initial diagnosis, before any treatment.

Authors of the study amplified TCR beta CDR3 regions from RNA transcripts. The TCR CDR3 first-round RT-PCR relied on the HTBI primer set. TCRdb used MiXCR to reprocess the multiplex PCR reads, holding one entry per CDR3 protein. Counted here are under 750,000 distinct CDR3 sequences, 15% to 20% occurring once; the ten biggest clones make up 16%. The table lists this clonotype with many counts. What it binds is not known. Study-level results: The model made its ophthalmopathy prediction, and onset followed a median approximately 6.5 months later.

The CDR3 extends over 13 amino acids. V lost 5 bases, J lost 3 bases, and 10 bases lay in between. The V gene's germline CDR1 is SNHLY and CDR2 FYNNEI. The chain has TRBV2 and TRBJ2-5; D gene uncertain. The receptor was isolated from a woman between 50 and 59 years old with Graves' hyperthyroidism that later progressed to Graves' ophthalmopathy. The sequenced material came from blood. The CDR3 DNA reads as TGTGCCAGCAGTCTAAATGCAAAAGAGACCCAGTACTTC. This codes for CASSLNAKETQYF.